Shown below are 18 T cell receptor beta chains from a single sample sequenced in a study of T-cell memory formation after mild COVID-19. TCRdb fed the 5' RACE reads into MiXCR, producing one record per CDR3 protein. The sample has roughly 350,000 distinct CDR3 sequences; 21% are singletons. The source material was PBMCs or a T cell subset sorted from them (not recorded which). Receptors originate from an adult woman who had mild COVID-19 (a few samples of this study predate the infection). Cell type and time point are not known.

The chain has TRBV6-1 and TRBJ1-1; TRBD1 agrees at 10 bases. V shed 4 bases and J 10 bases; nucleotides not matched to a gene: 9. This CDR3 spans 14 amino acids. CDR1 is MNHNS, CDR2 SASEGT, per germline. The CDR3 region is CASSVGAGDRGAFF. CDR3 DNA sequence: TGTGCCAGCAGTGTGGGAGCCGGGGACAGGGGAGCTTTCTTT.

In this sample, this clonotype turned up a few times. The CDR3 protein is CASSLEFSNEQFF. The CDR3 bases are TGTGCCAGCAGCTTAGAGTTCAGCAATGAGCAGTTCTTC. The gene calls are TRBV7-2 and TRBJ2-1; no reliable D call. This CDR3 has 13 amino acids. Trimming left V 1 base short and J 6 bases short, with 7 bases between. Germline V gene data show CDR1 as SGHTA and CDR2 as FQGNSA.

This clonotype was counted a few times. The chain recombines TRBV29-1 with TRBJ1-2, with 9 bases aligning to TRBD1. The germline gives CDR1 SQVTM, CDR2 ANQGSEA. CDR3 length: 13 amino acids. V trimming: 7 bases; J trimming: 5 bases; junction bases outside the gene matches: 8. The CDR3 DNA reads as TGCAGCGCTAGGACAGGGGTTGGGTATGGCTACACCTTC. It encodes CSARTGVGYGYTF.

This clonotype has a handful of counts. The chain uses TRBV6-6 and TRBJ2-1; 9 nucleotides agree with TRBD1. The CDR3 covers 15 residues. Germline CDR1 reads MNHNY; CDR2 reads SVGAGI (reference sequence). V shed 7 bases and J 6 bases; nucleotides not matched to a gene: 10. The CDR3 loop reads CASNGPGQGTNEQFF. The CDR3 region has the DNA TGTGCCAGCAATGGACCCGGACAGGGGACCAATGAGCAGTTCTTC.

The chain uses TRBV9 and TRBJ2-7; TRBD2 agrees at 9 bases. V shed 0 bases, J shed 7 bases, and the junction held 5 bases outside the gene matches. Germline CDR1 and CDR2: SGDLS and YYNGEE. The CDR3 loop spans 14 amino acids. DNA of the CDR3: TGTGCCAGCAGCGTAGGGCGGGAGGGAGAGGAGCAGTACTTC. As protein: CASSVGREGEEQYF.

The sample holds many counts of this clonotype. The V gene is TRBV5-1, the J gene TRBJ2-1, with 10 bases fitting TRBD2. Per germline, CDR1 SGHRS and CDR2 YFSETQ. This CDR3 comprises 17 residues. V was clipped by 7 bases and J by 7 bases; unmatched bases: 17. CDR3 sequence: CASRPSEGLAGANEQFF. CDR3 bases: TGCGCCAGCCGCCCCTCCGAGGGGCTAGCGGGAGCGAATGAGCAGTTCTTC.

This clonotype appeared a few times. The chain links TRBV29-1 to TRBJ2-3; D could derive from TRBD1 or TRBD2 (7 bases each). Germline V lookup: CDR1 SQVTM, CDR2 ANQGSEA. With 1 base removed from V and 3 bases from J, the gap between germline ends came to 14 bases. CDR3 length: 15 amino acids. The CDR3 bases are TGCAGCGTTGAAGCAGCGGGACAGTTAACAGATACGCAGTATTTT. The encoded protein is CSVEAAGQLTDTQYF.

J is TRBJ2-3 and V is TRBV6-5, with 7 bases that match TRBD2. Germline V gives CDR1 MNHEY, CDR2 SVGAGI. Trimming took 0 bases from V and 0 from J; bases not matched to a gene: 3. CDR3 length: 16 residues. CDR3 sequence (DNA): TGTGCCAGCAGTTACTCCCCAGCGGGAAGCACAGATACGCAGTATTTT. Amino acids: CASSYSPAGSTDTQYF.

This clonotype occurred a few times. The rearrangement links TRBV4-3 to TRBJ2-7; 13 bases line up with TRBD2. Germline CDR1 is LGHNA and CDR2 is YSLEER. The CDR3 consists of 16 residues. After removal of 3 bases from V and 8 bases from J, the junction contained 10 bases not matched to a gene. The CDR3 DNA sequence: TGCGCCAGCAGCCATGAACTAGCGGGAGGGATACGTCAGCAGTACTTC. As protein: CASSHELAGGIRQQYF.

This clonotype has a handful of counts. The chain couples TRBV7-9 to TRBJ2-7; TRBD2 matches at 7 bases. The CDR3 spans 12 residues. Germline V gene lookup returns CDR1 SEHNR and CDR2 FQNEAQ (reference sequence). V lost 2 bases and J lost 6; bases outside the gene matches: 1. Here the CDR3 reads CASSLSGAEQYF. The DNA of the CDR3 is TGTGCCAGCAGCTTAAGCGGGGCCGAGCAGTACTTC.

The V gene is TRBV5-6, the J gene TRBJ2-5; 8 nucleotides align to TRBD2. Germline lookup yields CDR1 SGHDT and CDR2 YYEEEE. V shed 1 base and J 5 bases; nucleotides not matched to a gene: 7. The CDR3 has 15 residues. The CDR3: CASSLLASGRETQYF. The DNA of the CDR3 is TGTGCCAGCAGCTTGTTGGCTAGCGGGCGGGAGACCCAGTACTTC.

This clonotype was counted only a few times. The rearrangement uses TRBV12-3 or TRBV12-4 and TRBJ2-1, with 11 bases lining up with TRBD1. The CDR3 sequence is 15 residues long. The J segment lost 6 bases and the V segment lost 6 bases, leaving 7 bases of the junction unmatched. The CDR3 region is CASSLGQGASNEQFF. In nucleotides, the CDR3 is TGTGCCAGCAGCCTTGGACAGGGGGCTTCCAATGAGCAGTTCTTC.

V usage is TRBV7-9 and J usage is TRBJ2-7; 7 positions agree with TRBD1. Trimming at V came to 5 bases and at J to 0 bases, leaving 7 bases not matched to a gene. Germline CDR1 and CDR2: SEHNR and FQNEAQ (reference sequence). This CDR3 region has 15 residues. The CDR3 sequence is CASSTRQGDSYEQYF. The CDR3 DNA sequence: TGTGCCAGCAGCACACGACAGGGAGACTCCTACGAGCAGTACTTC.

The V and J genes are TRBV20-1 and TRBJ2-2, with TRBD2 matching over 8 bases. CDR3 length: 15 amino acids. The V segment lost 4 bases and the J segment 6 bases; nucleotides outside the gene matches: 10. Germline assignment: CDR1 DFQATT and CDR2 SNEGSKA (reference sequence). The CDR3 nucleotides read TGCAGTGCTACAGCCGGGACTAGGTTTCCCGGGGAGCTGTTTTTT. Residues: CSATAGTRFPGELFF.

The chain couples TRBV24-1 to TRBJ2-2, with a possible D match to TRBD2 (5 bases). Trimming took 3 bases from V and 6 from J, leaving 19 bases between them. Germline assignment: CDR1 KGHDR and CDR2 SFDVKD. There are 17 residues in the CDR3. The DNA of the CDR3 is TGTGCCACCAGTGATGCGGGCCGCGGAAGTGAGGCCGGGGAGCTGTTTTTT. Translation gives CATSDAGRGSEAGELFF.

The V call is TRBV12-3 or TRBV12-4, the J call TRBJ2-5; possibly TRBD1 for D (6 bases). The CDR3 contains 14 residues. Trimming removed 6 bases from V and 4 bases from J, with 15 bases in between. Written as DNA, the CDR3 is TGTGCCAGCAGGTTACAGGGAGACGGAGAGACCCAGTACTTC. It yields the protein CASRLQGDGETQYF.

This clonotype was seen a handful of times. This sequence joins TRBV20-1 and TRBJ1-1; D not resolved. CDR1 is DFQATT, CDR2 SNEGSKA, per germline (reference sequence). The CDR3 totals 11 residues. Trimming pared 3 bases from V and 3 bases from J, leaving 5 bases between. The CDR3 nucleotides read TGCAGTGCTAGGAAGGACACTGAAGCTTTCTTT. Encoded protein: CSARKDTEAFF.

This clonotype was seen a few times. CDR3 residues: CASSKDRAGNIQYF. The CDR3 nucleotides read TGTGCCAGCAGCAAAGACAGGGCGGGAAACATTCAGTACTTC. V and J are TRBV21-1 and TRBJ2-4; the D call of TRBD1 is as the table states it, not checked on the DNA. TRBV21-1 is labeled a pseudogene. The CDR3 is 14 amino acids.